In this sample, the clone carrying this T cell receptor (beta chain) turned up a few times. The antigen is unknown. The length of the CDR3 is 16 residues. The V and J ends lost 7 bases and 4 bases respectively, with 23 bases between them. From germline, CDR1 is SEHNR and CDR2 FQNEAQ (reference sequence). This sample is part of a study of T-cell memory formation after mild COVID-19. Amplification by 5'RACE using constant-segment primers produced TCR alpha and TCR beta cDNA libraries that carried sample barcodes and UMIs. MiXCR, applied by TCRdb to the 5' RACE reads, yields one record per CDR3 protein. The sample includes 470,000 or so distinct CDR3 sequences, more than 20% of them seen just once. General study results and limits: Second-wave clones with a day 37 peak had unconfirmed SARS-CoV-2 specificity.

The TCR was taken from an adult woman who had mild COVID-19 (a few samples of this study predate the infection). Cell type and time point are not known. Sequenced: PBMCs or a T cell subset sorted from them (not recorded which). The chain is built from TRBV7-9 and TRBJ2-7; perhaps TRBD1 as D (6 bases). CDR3 amino acids: CASTPKGVSYLYEQYF. CDR3 nucleotides: TGTGCCAGCACCCCTAAGGGGGTTTCATACTTGTACGAGCAGTACTTC.